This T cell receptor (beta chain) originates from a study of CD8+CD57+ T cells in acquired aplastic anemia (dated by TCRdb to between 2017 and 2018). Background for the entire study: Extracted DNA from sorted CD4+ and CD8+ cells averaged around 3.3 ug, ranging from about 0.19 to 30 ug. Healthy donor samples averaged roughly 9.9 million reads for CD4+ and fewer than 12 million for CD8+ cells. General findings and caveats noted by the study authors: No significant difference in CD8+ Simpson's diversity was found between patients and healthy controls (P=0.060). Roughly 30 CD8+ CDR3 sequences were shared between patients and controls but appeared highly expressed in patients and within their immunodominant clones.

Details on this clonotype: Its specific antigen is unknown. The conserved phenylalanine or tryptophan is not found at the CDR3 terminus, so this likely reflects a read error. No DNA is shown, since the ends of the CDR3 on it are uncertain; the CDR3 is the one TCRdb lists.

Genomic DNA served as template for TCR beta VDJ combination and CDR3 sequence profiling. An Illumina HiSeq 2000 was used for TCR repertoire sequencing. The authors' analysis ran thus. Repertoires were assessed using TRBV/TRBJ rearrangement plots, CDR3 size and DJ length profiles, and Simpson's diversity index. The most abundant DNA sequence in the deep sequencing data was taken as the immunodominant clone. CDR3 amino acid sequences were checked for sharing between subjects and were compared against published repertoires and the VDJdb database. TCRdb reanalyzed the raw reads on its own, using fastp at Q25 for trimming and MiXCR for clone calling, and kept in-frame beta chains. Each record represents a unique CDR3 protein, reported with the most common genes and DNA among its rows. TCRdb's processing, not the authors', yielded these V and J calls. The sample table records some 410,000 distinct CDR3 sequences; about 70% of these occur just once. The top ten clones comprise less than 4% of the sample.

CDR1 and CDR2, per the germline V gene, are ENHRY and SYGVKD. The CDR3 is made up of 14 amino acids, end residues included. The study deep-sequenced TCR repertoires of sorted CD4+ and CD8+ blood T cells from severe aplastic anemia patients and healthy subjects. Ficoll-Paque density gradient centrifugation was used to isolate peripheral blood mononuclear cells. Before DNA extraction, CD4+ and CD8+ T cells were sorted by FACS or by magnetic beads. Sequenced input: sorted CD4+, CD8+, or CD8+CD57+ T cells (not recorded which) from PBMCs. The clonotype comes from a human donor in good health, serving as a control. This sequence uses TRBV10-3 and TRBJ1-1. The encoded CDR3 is CAISESRELADAVL.